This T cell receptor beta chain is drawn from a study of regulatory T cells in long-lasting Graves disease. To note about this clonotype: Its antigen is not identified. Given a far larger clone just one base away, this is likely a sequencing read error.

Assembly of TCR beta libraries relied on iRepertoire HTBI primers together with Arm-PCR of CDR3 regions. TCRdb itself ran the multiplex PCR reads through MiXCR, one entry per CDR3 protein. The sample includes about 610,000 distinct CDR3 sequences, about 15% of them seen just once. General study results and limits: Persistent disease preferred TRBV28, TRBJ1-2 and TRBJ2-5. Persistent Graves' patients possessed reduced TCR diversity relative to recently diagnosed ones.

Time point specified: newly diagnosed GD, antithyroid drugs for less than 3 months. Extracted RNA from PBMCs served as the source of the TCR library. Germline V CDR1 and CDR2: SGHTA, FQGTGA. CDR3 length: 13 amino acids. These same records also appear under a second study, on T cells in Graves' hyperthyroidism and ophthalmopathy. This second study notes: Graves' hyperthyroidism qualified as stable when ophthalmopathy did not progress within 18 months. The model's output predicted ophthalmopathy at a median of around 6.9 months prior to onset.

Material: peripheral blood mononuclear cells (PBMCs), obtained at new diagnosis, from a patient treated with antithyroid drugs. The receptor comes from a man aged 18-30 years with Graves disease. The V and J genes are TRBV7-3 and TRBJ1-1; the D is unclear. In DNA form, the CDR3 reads TGTGCCAGCAGCTTACAGGTGAACACTGGAGCTTTCTTT. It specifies CASSLQVNTGAFF.